The 29 T cell receptor beta chains listed next were all sequenced from one sample in a study of post-analysis software for immune sequencing data. Points from the study as a whole: Compared with controls, patients had more of five TRBV segments, including TRBV5-6, TRBV5-1 and TRBV20-1.

Antigens for these TCRs are unknown. Included in the TCR beta cDNA libraries were unique molecular identifiers. MiXCR, run by TCRdb on the PCR reads, gives a single entry per CDR3 protein. Of about 540,000 distinct CDR3 sequences listed, 30% to 40% are singletons. Specimen: blood. These receptors were collected from a girl aged 2 to 17 with multiple sclerosis.

This clonotype appeared a few times. This chain links TRBV20-1 with TRBJ1-5, with a weak D call TRBD1 (5 bases). The CDR3 runs to 12 residues. V gave up 6 bases and J gave up 6 bases, with 12 bases separating them. Looked up from germline, CDR1 is DFQATT and CDR2 is SNEGSKA (reference sequence). CDR3: CSAGPPSQPQHF. The CDR3 bases are TGCAGTGCGGGGCCACCCAGTCAGCCCCAGCATTTT.

The chain employs TRBV12-3 or TRBV12-4 and TRBJ1-2; D not resolved. There are 12 residues in the CDR3. Trimming shortened V by 7 bases and J by 2 bases, and 8 bases separated the two germline ends. The CDR3 DNA reads TGTGCCAGCACAGCGGGGAACTATGGCTACACCTTC. Protein product: CASTAGNYGYTF.

In its sample, this clonotype was seen a few times. The rearrangement uses TRBV10-3 and TRBJ2-5; 9 nucleotides agree with TRBD1. Germline values: CDR1 ENHRY, CDR2 SYGVKD. The CDR3 has 14 residues. Trimming removed 6 bases from V and 5 bases from J; junction bases left unmatched: 7. In DNA, the CDR3 is TGTGCCATCAGACGGACAGGGGAAGGGGAGACCCAGTACTTC. It is translated as CAIRRTGEGETQYF.

This clonotype was detected ten times or more. The J gene is TRBJ2-1, the V gene TRBV3-1; D may be TRBD1 (6 bases). V was pared by 3 bases and J by 9 bases, with 18 bases between. The CDR3 is 15 amino acids. Germline V gene lookup returns CDR1 LGHDT and CDR2 YNNKEL (reference sequence). Here the CDR3 reads CASSQAGTRGREQFF. The CDR3 DNA reads TGTGCCAGCAGCCAGGCCGGGACAAGGGGACGTGAGCAGTTCTTC.

The sample holds a few counts of this clonotype. The genes are TRBV7-3 and TRBJ1-1; D perhaps matches TRBD1 (5 bases). Germline CDR1 reads SGHTA; CDR2 reads FQGTGA. With 2 bases removed from V and 3 bases from J, the gap between germline ends came to 10 bases. The CDR3 length is 14 residues. The chain's CDR3 is CASSLDLRDTEAFF. Written as DNA, the CDR3 is TGTGCCAGCAGCTTAGACCTCAGGGACACTGAAGCTTTCTTT.

This clonotype was picked up many times. This chain connects TRBV18 to TRBJ1-2; a weak D match, TRBD1 (5 bases). V lost 2 bases and J 2 bases, leaving 15 bases between the germline ends. Germline CDR1 KGHSH, CDR2 LQKENI. The CDR3 contains 16 residues. DNA for the CDR3: TGTGCCAGCTCACCAATTCCCGGGTCAGGGAACTATGGCTACACCTTC. It codes for CASSPIPGSGNYGYTF.

The rearrangement uses TRBV6-5 and TRBJ1-4; D remains ambiguous. Germline loops: CDR1 MNHEY, CDR2 SVGAGI. V was clipped by 2 bases and J by 7 bases, with 11 bases between them. The CDR3 is made up of 14 amino acids. The chain's CDR3 is CASSYDGVGEKLFF. CDR3 bases: TGTGCCAGCAGTTACGACGGGGTGGGTGAAAAACTGTTTTTT.

The gene calls are TRBV10-3 and TRBJ2-3; no clear D gene. The CDR3 has 13 residues. V was shortened by 6 bases and J by 0 bases, with 7 bases between the two germline ends. Germline loops: CDR1 ENHRY, CDR2 SYGVKD. CDR3 loop: CAIRDPSTDTQYF. The CDR3 DNA sequence: TGTGCCATCAGGGACCCTAGCACAGATACGCAGTATTTT.

This clonotype was detected only a few times. V is TRBV20-1 and J is TRBJ1-2; the D gene is possibly TRBD1 (5 bases). The V end was cut by 5 bases, the J end by 4 bases, with 14 bases between. The CDR3 consists of 13 residues. Looked up from germline, CDR1 is DFQATT and CDR2 is SNEGSKA (reference sequence). The CDR3 region is CSAAGLLFYGYTF. CDR3 DNA: TGCAGTGCTGCAGGGTTGCTATTCTATGGCTACACCTTC.

The V gene is TRBV20-1, the J gene TRBJ2-3; D is perhaps TRBD1 or TRBD2 (5 bases each). V dropped 6 bases and J dropped 4 bases, with 14 bases sitting between them. CDR3 length equals 13 residues. Germline-derived CDR1 and CDR2 are DFQATT and SNEGSKA (reference sequence). The CDR3: CSARGRWADTQYF. DNA of the CDR3: TGCAGTGCCCGGGGACGTTGGGCAGATACGCAGTATTTT.

This rearrangement joins TRBV15 to TRBJ2-4; D perhaps matches TRBD1 (5 bases). Germline V gene sequence: CDR1 LNHNV, CDR2 YYDKDF (reference sequence). Trimming stripped 4 bases from V and 0 bases from J, with 10 bases between. The CDR3 loop spans 15 amino acids. The CDR3, as DNA: TGTGCCACCAGCAAGACAGCCCTAGCCAAAAACATTCAGTACTTC. Protein: CATSKTALAKNIQYF.

This clonotype was picked up one time. V and J are TRBV11-2 and TRBJ2-6, with 7 bases that match TRBD1. The germline CDR1 and CDR2 sequences are SGHAT and FQNNGV. The CDR3 contains 23 residues. With 2 bases clipped from V and 7 bases from J, the junction kept 29 bases outside the gene matches. The CDR3, as DNA: TGTGCCAGCAGCTTATATCGCCTACGCAAGGGGGCTCGGCTCTCTGAAGGAGCCAACGTCCTGACTTTC. Translation gives CASSLYRLRKGARLSEGANVLTF.

The chain carries TRBV5-1 and TRBJ1-4; TRBD1 matches at 7 bases. Germline V gives CDR1 SGHRS, CDR2 YFSETQ. Unmatched junction bases numbered 6, after V lost 4 bases and J lost 0 bases. This CDR3 region has 16 residues. CDR3: CASSQGQHTTNEKLFF. The CDR3, as DNA: TGCGCCAGCAGCCAGGGACAGCATACAACTAATGAAAAACTGTTTTTT.

The chain links TRBV5-1 to TRBJ1-1, with D possibly TRBD1 on 5 matching bases. V was cut by 4 bases and J by 0 bases, with 10 bases left in between. CDR1 is SGHRS, CDR2 YFSETQ, per germline. CDR3 length: 14 residues. CDR3 sequence (DNA): TGCGCCAGCAGCAGTCGACAGCTGAACACTGAAGCTTTCTTT. Its translation is CASSSRQLNTEAFF.

Ten or more counts support this clonotype. The chain combines TRBV12-3 or TRBV12-4 with TRBJ2-5; D gene uncertain. The CDR3 runs 11 residues. The V end was cut by 5 bases, the J end by 4 bases, with 5 bases between. DNA for the CDR3: TGTGCCAGCAGTACAAGAGAGACCCAGTACTTC. Amino acids: CASSTRETQYF.

CDR3 protein: CASSLGTVEEQYF. The CDR3 nucleotides read TGTGCCAGCAGCCTCGGGACAGTGGAAGAGCAGTACTTC. This chain links TRBV7-9 with TRBJ2-5; 7 bases align to TRBD1. The trim removed 5 bases at V and 11 bases at J, leaving 11 bases unmatched. CDR1 and CDR2 from the germline V gene are SEHNR and FQNEAQ (reference sequence). There are 13 residues in the CDR3.

V gene TRBV24-1 combines with J gene TRBJ1-2, with a weak D call TRBD1 (6 bases). Germline V gene data show CDR1 as KGHDR and CDR2 as SFDVKD. The CDR3 is 18 amino acids. Trimming shortened V by 3 bases and J by 3 bases, and 22 bases separated the two germline ends. The CDR3 is CATSDEGQGRTGYYGYTF. CDR3 bases: TGTGCCACCAGTGATGAGGGTCAGGGGCGGACTGGATACTATGGCTACACCTTC.

This chain connects TRBV4-2 to TRBJ2-7; 14 bases map to TRBD2. The CDR3 spans 16 residues. Looked up from germline, CDR1 is LGHNA and CDR2 is YNFKEQ. Trimming took 0 bases from V and 4 from J; bases not matched to a gene: 2. In nucleotides, the CDR3 is TGTGCCAGCAGCCAAGAGACTAGCGGGGGGGCATACGAGCAGTACTTC. Translating gives CASSQETSGGAYEQYF.

The table lists this clonotype with many counts. The V call is TRBV29-1, the J call TRBJ2-1, with D tentatively TRBD2 (6 bases). CDR3 length: 14 amino acids. V shed 7 bases and J shed 0 bases, with 13 bases lying between them. CDR1 is SQVTM, CDR2 ANQGSEA, per germline. Here the CDR3 reads CSAPGLSSYNEQFF. The CDR3 DNA is TGCAGCGCCCCAGGACTAAGCTCCTACAATGAGCAGTTCTTC.

The V and J genes are TRBV5-1 and TRBJ2-4, with 9 bases fitting TRBD1. The CDR3 consists of 15 residues. V trimming: 4 bases; J trimming: 4 bases; junction bases outside the gene matches: 6. Germline V gene sequence: CDR1 SGHRS, CDR2 YFSETQ. CDR3 amino acids: CASSGPGQGKNIQYF. The CDR3 DNA sequence: TGCGCCAGCAGCGGCCCGGGACAGGGTAAAAACATTCAGTACTTC.

Note on this clonotype: One junction end disagrees with the germline gene, perhaps due to a read error. The genes are TRBV20-1 and TRBJ2-3; D remains unclear. This CDR3 spans 15 amino acids. Germline values: CDR1 DFQATT, CDR2 SNEGSKA (reference sequence). The CDR3 spells CSARDFVGRTDMQYF. The CDR3 DNA sequence: TGCAGTGCTAGAGATTTCGTAGGACGCACAGATATGCAGTATTTT.

This clonotype came up a few times. The genes are TRBV20-1 and TRBJ2-1; tentatively, D is TRBD1 (6 bases). This CDR3 contains 14 residues. Deletions cut 5 bases from V and 5 bases from J, with 16 bases between. Germline V gene lookup returns CDR1 DFQATT and CDR2 SNEGSKA (reference sequence). CDR3 nucleotide sequence: TGCAGTGCTTTGACCGGGACAAGAGACAATGAGCAGTTCTTC. Its translation: CSALTGTRDNEQFF.

This clonotype was seen at least ten times. The V and J genes are TRBV20-1 and TRBJ1-4, with D perhaps TRBD1 (5 bases). The CDR3 loop spans 13 amino acids. Germline V lookup: CDR1 DFQATT, CDR2 SNEGSKA (reference sequence). Trimming took 6 bases from V and 6 from J, leaving 14 bases between them. The CDR3 coding sequence is TGCAGTGCAAAGACAGATGTTGATGAAAAACTGTTTTTT. Its protein product is CSAKTDVDEKLFF.

The V call is TRBV20-1, the J call TRBJ1-1; the D gene is possibly TRBD1 (6 bases). There are 13 residues in the CDR3. Germline values: CDR1 DFQATT, CDR2 SNEGSKA (reference sequence). Trimming pared 6 bases from V and 4 bases from J, leaving 15 bases between. CDR3 sequence reads: CSATGTGSTEAFF. The DNA of the CDR3 is TGCAGTGCAACCGGAACAGGGTCCACTGAAGCTTTCTTT.

This clonotype was seen only a few times. V gene TRBV20-1 combines with J gene TRBJ2-7; tentative D call: TRBD1 (5 bases). The ends were cut back, 5 bases at V and 0 bases at J, with 14 bases in the middle. This CDR3 comprises 14 residues. Germline loops: CDR1 DFQATT, CDR2 SNEGSKA (reference sequence). As DNA, the CDR3 is TGCAGTGCTGACCCCAGGGATTACTCCTACGAGCAGTACTTC. Encoded protein: CSADPRDYSYEQYF.

The V and J genes are TRBV20-1 and TRBJ2-3, with TRBD1 identical over 7 bases. After removal of 5 bases from V and 5 bases from J, the junction contained 10 bases not matched to a gene. This CDR3 comprises 14 residues. CDR1 and CDR2 (germline): DFQATT, SNEGSKA (reference sequence). CDR3 sequence: CSALGQTSEDTQYF. The CDR3 DNA is TGCAGTGCTTTGGGACAGACCTCAGAAGATACGCAGTATTTT.

This clonotype was observed a few times. CDR3 nucleotides: TGTGCCGTAATCACAGATACGCAGTATTTT. Translated: CAVITDTQYF. The chain carries TRBV21-1 and TRBJ2-3. TRBV21-1 is described as a pseudogene. This CDR3 has 10 residues.

This clonotype was counted a few times. The CDR3 is CASRGNTGELFF. Written as DNA, the CDR3 is TGTGCCAGCAGGGGGAACACCGGGGAGCTGTTTTTT. J is TRBJ2-2 and V is TRBV7-9; D is unresolved. The germline V gene has CDR1 SEHNR and CDR2 FQNEAQ (reference sequence). The germline V and J ends were trimmed by 6 bases and 1 base, with 3 bases remaining between them. The CDR3 is 12 residues long. The full variable domain, completed using reference TRBV7-9 and TRBJ2-2, is DTGVSQNPRHKITKRGQNVTFRCDPISEHNRLYWYRQTLGQGPEFLTYFQNEAQLEKSRLLSDRFSAERPKGSFSTLEIQRTEQGDSAMYLCASRGNTGELFFGEGSRLTVL.

The CDR3 loop reads CASSLNLGDEQYF. CDR3 DNA: TGTGCCAGTAGTCTTAACCTTGGGGACGAGCAGTACTTC. J is TRBJ2-5 and V is TRBV19; D uncertain. The DNA matches TRBJ2-7 better at its end, which makes the J call doubtful. Germline CDR1 LNHDA, CDR2 SQIVND (reference sequence). The CDR3 spans 13 residues.